The 24 T cell receptor beta chains in this list originate from one sample, sequenced in a study of T-cell memory formation after mild COVID-19. One entry per CDR3 protein, called by TCRdb with MiXCR from the 5' RACE reads. The sample consists of about 57,000 distinct CDR3 sequences, approximately 12% of them appearing once. Sequencing was done on a sample of PBMCs or a T cell subset sorted from them (not recorded which). The receptors come from a man between 18 and 35 years old who had mild COVID-19 (a few samples of this study predate the infection). Cell type and time point are not known.

This clonotype occurred a few times. The V call is TRBV7-9, the J call TRBJ1-4; 9 bases fit TRBD1. The CDR3 covers 14 residues. Trimming at V came to 5 bases and at J to 7 bases, leaving 5 bases not matched to a gene. CDR1 is SEHNR and CDR2 is FQNEAQ in the germline V gene (reference sequence). CDR3 sequence: CASSPGQGSEKLFF. CDR3 bases: TGTGCCAGCAGCCCCGGACAGGGGAGTGAAAAACTGTTTTTT.

The chain uses TRBV7-9 and TRBJ1-1; TRBD1 might be the D (5 bases). The CDR3 has 14 amino acids. The germline V gene encodes CDR1 SEHNR and CDR2 FQNEAQ (reference sequence). The V end was cut by 3 bases, the J end by 7 bases, with 15 bases between. The chain's CDR3 is CASSFGTAPSEAFF. The CDR3 nucleotides are TGTGCCAGCAGCTTTGGGACCGCCCCAAGTGAAGCTTTCTTT.

This clonotype has more than one count but fewer than ten. This chain joins TRBV7-8 and TRBJ1-1, with a tentative D call TRBD1 (6 bases). The CDR3 contains 17 residues. With 0 bases removed from V and 4 bases from J, the gap between germline ends came to 18 bases. Germline V CDR1 and CDR2: SGHVS, FQNEAQ. CDR3 protein: CASSLAILGRRGTEAFF. CDR3 in DNA: TGTGCCAGCAGCTTAGCAATTTTAGGTCGCAGGGGCACTGAAGCTTTCTTT. The complete variable domain, with remaining parts taken from reference TRBV7-8 and TRBJ1-1, reads GAGVSQSPRYKVAKRGQDVALRCDPISGHVSLFWYQQALGQGPEFLTYFQNEAQLDKSGLPSDRFFAERPEGSVSTLKIQRTQQEDSAVYLCASSLAILGRRGTEAFFGQGTRLTVV.

The chain combines TRBV6-6 with TRBJ2-6; D assignment may be TRBD1 or TRBD2 (5 bases each). The CDR3 consists of 17 residues. V was pared by 6 bases and J by 4 bases, with 19 bases between. Germline values: CDR1 MNHNY, CDR2 SVGAGI (reference sequence). CDR3 nucleotide sequence: TGTGCCAGCAGCCGAGCCTCGTGGGGGTCCGGGGCCAACGTCCTGACTTTC. It specifies CASSRASWGSGANVLTF.

This clonotype was seen only a few times. The V gene is TRBV6-2 or TRBV6-3, the J gene TRBJ1-1; no definite D call. With 5 bases removed from V and 6 bases from J, the gap between germline ends came to 16 bases. Looked up from germline, CDR1 is MNHEY and CDR2 is SVGEGT. The CDR3 consists of 14 residues. CDR3 bases: TGTGCCAGCAGTCCGGTGGACCTACGTCCTGAAGCTTTCTTT. It yields the protein CASSPVDLRPEAFF.

The chain is built from TRBV7-6 and TRBJ1-2; D unclear. CDR3 length: 14 residues. V gave up 7 bases and J gave up 6 bases, with 18 bases separating them. Germline loops: CDR1 SGHVS, CDR2 FNYEAQ. CDR3 DNA sequence: TGTGCCAGCATCACTCCCACCTGGGCGAATGGCTACACCTTC. It codes for CASITPTWANGYTF.

In its sample, this clonotype was seen many times. V is TRBV4-3 and J is TRBJ2-4; 7 bases map to TRBD1. The germline CDR1 and CDR2 sequences are LGHNA and YSLEER. J was trimmed by 0 bases and V by 4 bases; bases with no gene match: 6. CDR3 size: 16 residues. The CDR3 nucleotides read TGCGCCAGCAGCCCCGGGACAGAAGTAGCCAAAAACATTCAGTACTTC. This codes for CASSPGTEVAKNIQYF.

CDR3 residues: CASSFVMPGTRSYEQYV. As DNA, the CDR3 is TGTGCCAGCAGCTTTGTTATGCCCGGGACACGGTCCTACGAGCAGTACGTC. This chain connects TRBV12-1 to TRBJ2-7; whether TRBD1, the table's D call, matches the DNA was not checked. TRBV12-1 is reported as a pseudogene. There are 17 residues in the CDR3.

The CDR3 DNA reads as TGTGCCAGCTCACCATCGCTAGGGCAGGGAGGCTACGAGCAGTACTTC. Its protein product is CASSPSLGQGGYEQYF. This chain uses TRBV18 with TRBJ2-7; tentatively, D is TRBD2 (6 bases). Germline CDR1 and CDR2: KGHSH and LQKENI. The CDR3 length is 16 residues. The V gene lost 2 bases and the J gene lost 3 bases, with 17 bases spanning the gap. Together with reference TRBV18 and TRBJ2-7, the CDR3 gives the full variable domain: NAGVMQNPRHLVRRRGQEARLRCSPMKGHSHVYWYRQLPEEGLKFMVYLQKENIIDESGMPKERFSAEFPKEGPSILRIQQVVRGDSAAYFCASSPSLGQGGYEQYFGPGTRLTVT.

This clonotype came up a few times. In DNA, the CDR3 is TGTGCCAAGGGGAGACAGGTTGATCTGGGAGGAAACACCATATATTTT. Its protein product is CAKGRQVDLGGNTIYF. The chain has TRBV7-3 and TRBJ1-3, with D tentatively TRBD1 (6 bases). Trimming stripped 10 bases from V and 4 bases from J, with 23 bases between. The CDR3 is made up of 16 amino acids. CDR1 and CDR2 (germline): SGHTA, FQGTGA. The entire variable domain, with the rest obtained from reference TRBV7-3 and TRBJ1-3, is as follows: GAGVSQTPSNKVTEKGKYVELRCDPISGHTALYWYRQSLGQGPEFLIYFQGTGAADDSGLPNDRFFAVRPEGSVSTLKIQRTERGDSAVYLCAKGRQVDLGGNTIYFGEGSWLTVV.

This clonotype appeared once. The chain is built from TRBV7-9 and TRBJ1-6; D is unresolved. V was shortened by 5 bases and J by 1 base, with 12 bases between the two germline ends. The CDR3 is 16 residues long. Per the germline V gene, CDR1 is SEHNR and CDR2 is FQNEAQ (reference sequence). In nucleotides, the CDR3 is TGTGCCAGCAGCACCCGGGGAGGGTCCTATAATTCACCCCTCCACTTT. It encodes CASSTRGGSYNSPLHF. Complete variable domain (other parts from reference TRBV7-9 and TRBJ1-6): DTGVSQNPRHKITKRGQNVTFRCDPISEHNRLYWYRQTLGQGPEFLTYFQNEAQLEKSRLLSDRFSAERPKGSFSTLEIQRTEQGDSAMYLCASSTRGGSYNSPLHFGNGTRLTVT.

There are a few counts of this clonotype. The chain combines TRBV20-1 with TRBJ2-1; no definite D call. V dropped 0 bases and J dropped 6 bases, with 15 bases sitting between them. The CDR3 totals 15 residues. The germline V gene encodes CDR1 DFQATT and CDR2 SNEGSKA (reference sequence). The CDR3 DNA follows: TGCAGTGCTAGAGATAGGCTAGTGGCGGTCAATGAGCAGTTCTTC. It specifies CSARDRLVAVNEQFF.

This clonotype has ten or more counts. The chain links TRBV7-9 to TRBJ2-7, with D maybe TRBD1 (6 bases). Trimming took off 4 bases at V and 7 bases at J, with 11 bases between the two ends. Per the germline V gene, CDR1 is SEHNR and CDR2 is FQNEAQ (reference sequence). The CDR3 consists of 12 residues. This chain's CDR3 is CASSSGTQEQYF. In nucleotides, the CDR3 is TGTGCCAGCAGCTCCGGGACACAGGAGCAGTACTTC.

This clonotype came up many times. The chain combines TRBV12-5 with TRBJ2-6; D not certain. This CDR3 is built from 15 residues. Germline assignment: CDR1 LGHNT and CDR2 FRNRAP. V was cut by 1 base and J by 0 bases, with 4 bases left in between. CDR3 DNA sequence: TGTGCTAGTGGTTTGGGACACTCTGGGGCCAACGTCCTGACTTTC. Its translation is CASGLGHSGANVLTF.

In this sample, this clonotype turned up a few times. V usage is TRBV18 and J usage is TRBJ2-1, with 9 nucleotides matching TRBD1. V shed 2 bases and J 6 bases; nucleotides not matched to a gene: 8. Germline CDR1 is KGHSH and CDR2 is LQKENI. The CDR3 is made up of 16 amino acids. Written as DNA, the CDR3 is TGTGCCAGCTCACCATTCCGGGACAGGGACCCCAATGAGCAGTTCTTC. Translation: CASSPFRDRDPNEQFF.

The rearrangement joins TRBV28 to TRBJ2-1, with D possibly matching TRBD1 (6 bases). CDR1 MDHEN and CDR2 SYDVKM come from the germline V gene. Trimming removed 5 bases at V and 10 bases at J, with 21 bases between. This CDR3 spans 15 amino acids. CDR3 loop: CASSTGTPFYYEQFF. For the CDR3, the DNA is TGTGCCAGCAGTACCGGGACACCCTTTTACTACGAGCAGTTCTTC.

This clonotype was counted many times. This rearrangement joins TRBV20-1 to TRBJ2-3; D is possibly TRBD1 or TRBD2 (5 bases each). This CDR3 has 14 residues. V gave up 2 bases and J gave up 9 bases, with 18 bases separating them. CDR1 is DFQATT, CDR2 SNEGSKA, per germline (reference sequence). The DNA for the CDR3 is TGCAGTGCTAGACGCCTCTTTGGGGACCCCACGCAGTATTTT. This codes for CSARRLFGDPTQYF.

This clonotype was counted ten times or more. The gene calls are TRBV15 and TRBJ2-7; D is undetermined. In germline, CDR1 is LNHNV, CDR2 YYDKDF (reference sequence). The length of the CDR3 is 16 residues. Trimming left V 1 base short and J 4 bases short, with 17 bases between. The chain's CDR3 is CATSRVGWGSRYEQYF. The DNA for the CDR3 is TGTGCCACCAGCAGAGTAGGTTGGGGATCTCGGTACGAGCAGTACTTC.

J is TRBJ2-5 and V is TRBV7-8, with TRBD1 as a possible D gene (6 bases). Trimming stripped 6 bases from V and 6 bases from J, with 14 bases between. Per the germline V gene, CDR1 is SGHVS and CDR2 is FQNEAQ. The CDR3 totals 13 residues. The CDR3 reads CASRRGRGKTQYF. CDR3 nucleotides: TGTGCCAGCAGGAGGGGCAGGGGAAAGACCCAGTACTTC.

The CDR3 nucleotides are TGTGCCAGCAGCACTACAGGGGTGGCCGGGGAGCTGTTTTTT. Translated, it gives CASSTTGVAGELFF. J is TRBJ2-2 and V is TRBV7-2; 7 bases fit TRBD1. V dropped 5 bases and J dropped 6; count of bases not matched to a gene: 6. The germline V gene has CDR1 SGHTA and CDR2 FQGNSA. The CDR3 runs to 14 residues.

The rearrangement links TRBV4-1 to TRBJ1-2, with a possible D match to TRBD1 (6 bases). CDR1 MGHRA and CDR2 YSYEKL come from the germline V gene. V lost 4 bases and J lost 0, with 18 bases in between. The CDR3 is 17 amino acids. CDR3 DNA sequence: TGCGCCAGCAGCCTTATCGGGGGCAGGGGAACTAACTATGGCTACACCTTC. Translation: CASSLIGGRGTNYGYTF.

The sample holds a few counts of this clonotype. The gene calls are TRBV6-1 and TRBJ2-3; D is undetermined. The germline CDR1 and CDR2 sequences are MNHNS and SASEGT. The V and J ends lost 6 bases and 0 bases respectively, with 7 bases between them. The CDR3 runs to 13 residues. The CDR3: CASSGPSTDTQYF. In DNA form, the CDR3 reads TGTGCCAGCAGCGGGCCTAGCACAGATACGCAGTATTTT.

V usage is TRBV7-6 and J usage is TRBJ1-3; no firm D call. The CDR3 loop spans 15 amino acids. The V end was cut by 1 base, the J end by 0 bases, with 7 bases between. Germline CDR1 SGHVS, CDR2 FNYEAQ. In DNA, the CDR3 is TGTGCCAGCAGCTTAGGATCCCGCTCTGGAAACACCATATATTTT. Translated: CASSLGSRSGNTIYF. Combining the CDR3 with reference TRBV7-6 and TRBJ1-3 gives the whole variable domain GAGVSQSPRYKVTKRGQDVALRCDPISGHVSLYWYRQALGQGPEFLTYFNYEAQQDKSGLPNDRFSAERPEGSISTLTIQRTEQRDSAMYRCASSLGSRSGNTIYFGEGSWLTVV.

In the case of this clonotype: A clone one base away is much larger, so this may be a read error. The genes are TRBV11-2 and TRBJ1-1; D gene uncertain. The V end lost 2 bases, the J end lost 1 base, and 5 bases lay between the germline ends. Germline lookup yields CDR1 SGHAT and CDR2 FQNNGV. CDR3 length equals 13 residues. The CDR3 protein is CASSLCRNTEAFF. The CDR3 bases are TGTGCCAGCAGCTTATGCAGGAACACTGAAGCTTTCTTT.